These 18 T cell receptor beta chains came from one sample sequenced in a study of blood T cell repertoires in COVID-19. Using immunoSEQ multiplex PCR, the repertoire was profiled, and TCRdb retains in-frame clones only, with some absent. The sample includes 250,000 to 350,000 clones, about 89% of them seen just once. The sequencing sample was made of peripheral blood. These receptors all come from a woman aged 55-70 years with acute or convalescent COVID-19.

The chain links TRBV4-2 to TRBJ1-6; no reliable D call. Germline CDR1 is LGHNA and CDR2 is YNFKEQ. Deletions cut 1 base from V and 10 bases from J, with 11 bases between. CDR3 size: 14 residues. CDR3 sequence reads: CASSQVNNKSPLHF. The CDR3 DNA reads as TGTGCCAGCAGCCAAGTAAACAACAAATCACCCCTCCACTTT.

The chain links TRBV6-4 to TRBJ2-1, with 14 bases lining up with TRBD2. CDR1 is MRHNA and CDR2 is SNTAGT in the germline V gene. V was clipped by 5 bases and J by 7 bases; unmatched bases: 4. The CDR3 sequence is 15 residues long. The CDR3 DNA sequence: TGTGCCAGCAGTAAGGGACTAGCGGGAGCGAATGAGCAGTTCTTC. As protein: CASSKGLAGANEQFF.

V usage is TRBV7-3 and J usage is TRBJ2-2, with 11 bases lining up with TRBD2. Germline CDR1 and CDR2: SGHTA and FQGTGA. V gave up 0 bases and J gave up 4 bases; unmatched junction bases: 16. The CDR3 is 21 amino acids. The CDR3 spells CASSLTVGLAGGPETTGELFF. For the CDR3, the DNA is TGTGCCAGCAGCTTAACCGTAGGGCTAGCGGGGGGCCCCGAAACCACCGGGGAGCTGTTTTTT. Complete variable domain (other parts from reference TRBV7-3 and TRBJ2-2): GAGVSQTPSNKVTEKGKYVELRCDPISGHTALYWYRQSLGQGPEFLIYFQGTGAADDSGLPNDRFFAVRPEGSVSTLKIQRTERGDSAVYLCASSLTVGLAGGPETTGELFFGEGSRLTVL.

This sequence joins TRBV19 and TRBJ2-7; tentatively, D is TRBD2 (5 bases). The CDR3 length is 15 residues. Trimming removed 1 base from V and 3 bases from J, with 13 bases in between. The germline CDR1 and CDR2 sequences are LNHDA and SQIVND (reference sequence). As DNA, the CDR3 is TGTGCCAGTAGTATAGTTGGGAGCCAGATCTACGAGCAGTACTTC. Its protein is CASSIVGSQIYEQYF.

The rearrangement uses TRBV11-2 and TRBJ2-1, with 15 positions matching TRBD2. CDR3 length equals 15 residues. V trimming: 5 bases; J trimming: 9 bases; junction bases outside the gene matches: 5. Germline-derived CDR1 and CDR2 are SGHAT and FQNNGV. The CDR3 spells CASSARTSGGGEQFF. In nucleotides, the CDR3 is TGTGCCAGCAGCGCCCGGACTAGCGGGGGGGGTGAGCAGTTCTTC.

V usage is TRBV2 and J usage is TRBJ1-5, with 7 bases aligning to TRBD1. Per germline, CDR1 SNHLY and CDR2 FYNNEI. This CDR3 spans 14 amino acids. V was pared by 10 bases and J by 0 bases, with 6 bases of the junction left unmatched. CDR3 region: CAIQGENSNQPQHF. The CDR3, as DNA: TGTGCCATCCAGGGGGAAAATAGCAATCAGCCCCAGCATTTT.

This chain connects TRBV5-6 to TRBJ2-3; no clear D. The CDR3 covers 13 residues. Germline CDR1 and CDR2: SGHDT and YYEEEE. V lost 0 bases to trimming and J lost 2 bases, with 4 bases between them. CDR3 region: CASSLAVTDTQYF. The CDR3 region has the DNA TGTGCCAGCAGCTTGGCTGTCACAGATACGCAGTATTTT.

The chain uses TRBV6-2 or TRBV6-3 and TRBJ2-3; 10 nucleotides line up with TRBD2. CDR1 is MNHEY, CDR2 SVGEGT, per germline. The V segment lost 6 bases and the J segment 4 bases; nucleotides outside the gene matches: 7. The CDR3 is made up of 15 amino acids. The CDR3 sequence is CASSPSGRASDTQYF. The CDR3 nucleotides read TGTGCCAGCAGCCCCAGCGGGAGGGCCTCAGATACGCAGTATTTT.

In regard to this clone: The sample has other DNA sequences that encode this CDR3 too. The chain couples TRBV4-3 to TRBJ2-2; D may be TRBD1 (6 bases). Germline V CDR1 and CDR2: LGHNA, YSLEER. V lost 3 bases, J lost 4 bases, and 9 bases lay in between. The CDR3 extends over 14 amino acids. The CDR3 nucleotides are TGCGCCAGCAGCCAGGTCAGGGGCACCGGGGAGCTGTTTTTT. This codes for CASSQVRGTGELFF.

The chain has TRBV19 and TRBJ1-1; D is uncertain. The V gene's germline CDR1 is LNHDA and CDR2 SQIVND (reference sequence). The CDR3 runs to 16 residues. V was clipped by 2 bases and J by 5 bases, with 18 bases between them. Here the CDR3 DNA reads TGTGCCAGTAGTATAACCCCCCCGCGACGGGAAACTGAAGCTTTCTTT. It encodes CASSITPPRRETEAFF.

The chain carries TRBV7-3 and TRBJ2-1; TRBD2 matches 7 bases. Losses at the gene ends were 1 base for V and 7 bases for J; bases not matched to a gene: 10. The CDR3 has 16 amino acids. Germline CDR1 and CDR2: SGHTA and FQGTGA. CDR3 coding DNA: TGTGCCAGCAGCTTAATGGTGGGAGGGCCTTCGAATGAGCAGTTCTTC. Its translation: CASSLMVGGPSNEQFF.

The sample holds many counts of this clone. The V gene is TRBV7-2, the J gene TRBJ2-2; maybe TRBD2 (6 bases). Deletions cut 6 bases from V and 1 base from J, with 9 bases between. The CDR3 runs 14 residues. Germline CDR1 reads SGHTA; CDR2 reads FQGNSA. CDR3 nucleotides: TGTGCCAGCAGGGGGGACTGGAACACCGGGGAGCTGTTTTTT. It translates to CASRGDWNTGELFF.

The CDR3 loop is CSGWGGAGNTEAFF. For the CDR3, the DNA is TGCAGCGGATGGGGGGGCGCAGGGAACACTGAAGCTTTCTTT. The chain combines TRBV29-1 with TRBJ1-1, with TRBD1 as a possible D gene (6 bases). Deletions cut 7 bases from V and 1 base from J, with 16 bases between. Germline V lookup: CDR1 SQVTM, CDR2 ANQGSEA. The CDR3 contains 14 residues.

The genes are TRBV23-1 and TRBJ1-5, with TRBD1 identical over 10 bases. TRBV23-1 is an ORF, and what it does is uncertain. V shed 2 bases and J 4 bases; nucleotides not matched to a gene: 11. CDR3 length: 18 amino acids. CDR3 region: CASSQPRTGGRRNQPQHF. CDR3 bases: TGCGCCAGCAGTCAACCTCGGACAGGGGGACGGAGGAATCAGCCCCAGCATTTT.

The chain carries TRBV11-2 and TRBJ1-1; maybe TRBD1 (5 bases). The CDR3 runs 15 residues. Per germline, CDR1 SGHAT and CDR2 FQNNGV. V lost 7 bases and J 4 bases, leaving 19 bases between the germline ends. CDR3 residues: CASTRQLGLGTEAFF. The CDR3 coding sequence is TGTGCCAGCACCCGTCAACTGGGACTCGGCACTGAAGCTTTCTTT.

The gene calls are TRBV5-1 and TRBJ1-4; 9 positions match TRBD1. Germline CDR1 and CDR2: SGHRS and YFSETQ. J was trimmed by 3 bases and V by 4 bases; bases with no gene match: 10. The CDR3 spans 17 residues. The CDR3: CASSPGQGRAANEKLFF. The CDR3 DNA sequence: TGCGCCAGCAGCCCAGGACAGGGGAGGGCGGCTAATGAAAAACTGTTTTTT.

The rearrangement uses TRBV5-6 and TRBJ1-6; no clear D gene. This CDR3 contains 14 residues. Germline lookup yields CDR1 SGHDT and CDR2 YYEEEE. V dropped 9 bases and J dropped 5 bases, with 15 bases sitting between them. CDR3 bases: TGTGCCACCCGGGTATCGGAAAATAATTCACCCCTCCACTTT. Translation gives CATRVSENNSPLHF.

The J gene is TRBJ1-3, the V gene TRBV18, with D possibly TRBD1 on 5 matching bases. The V gene lost 1 base and the J gene lost 1 base, with 8 bases spanning the gap. This CDR3 region has 15 residues. Germline V CDR1 and CDR2: KGHSH, LQKENI. The CDR3 sequence: CASSPQGLSGNTIYF. For the CDR3, the DNA is TGTGCCAGCTCACCACAGGGGCTGTCTGGAAACACCATATATTTT.